The 21 T cell receptor beta chains in this list originate from one sample, sequenced in a study of blood T cell repertoires in COVID-19. Method: immunoSEQ multiplex PCR; TCRdb's copy keeps in-frame clones and lacks some. The table lists some 150,000 clones, about 90% of them singletons, with around 1.2% in the top ten. Sequenced: PBMCs or T cells enriched from blood (not recorded which). Receptors were obtained from a human donor with acute COVID-19. The donor label of this sample is uncertain.

The V gene is TRBV20-1, the J gene TRBJ1-1; the D is unclear. Germline CDR1 reads DFQATT; CDR2 reads SNEGSKA (reference sequence). V dropped 3 bases and J dropped 5 bases, with 7 bases sitting between them. The length of the CDR3 is 11 residues. The CDR3 loop reads CSASPQTEAFF. CDR3 DNA: TGCAGTGCTAGCCCACAGACTGAAGCTTTCTTT.

The V gene is TRBV7-2, the J gene TRBJ2-3; D remains unclear. The germline gives CDR1 SGHTA, CDR2 FQGNSA. With 1 base removed from V and 6 bases from J, the gap between germline ends came to 5 bases. The CDR3 extends over 12 amino acids. For the CDR3, the DNA is TGTGCCAGCAGCTTAGTCATGGATACGCAGTATTTT. It encodes CASSLVMDTQYF.

The chain carries TRBV29-1 and TRBJ1-2; TRBD1 might be the D (6 bases). The V gene lost 3 bases and the J gene lost 7 bases, with 15 bases spanning the gap. The germline CDR1 and CDR2 sequences are SQVTM and ANQGSEA. This CDR3 has 13 residues. The CDR3 region is CSVEAGVGGGYTF. DNA of the CDR3: TGCAGCGTTGAGGCAGGGGTAGGGGGTGGCTACACCTTC.

This rearrangement joins TRBV27 to TRBJ2-7; 8 bases agree with TRBD2. Trimming cost V 4 bases and J 2 bases; bases outside gene matches: 7. The CDR3 is made up of 15 amino acids. Germline loops: CDR1 MNHEY, CDR2 SMNVEV (reference sequence). The CDR3 reads CASSSAAGGAYEQYF. The CDR3 DNA reads TGTGCCAGCAGTTCAGCTGCGGGGGGAGCCTACGAGCAGTACTTC.

This clone came up a few times. V usage is TRBV5-4 and J usage is TRBJ2-1; 8 nucleotides align to TRBD2. This CDR3 comprises 14 residues. The germline gives CDR1 SGHNT, CDR2 YYREEE (reference sequence). Trimming cost V 8 bases and J 6 bases; bases outside gene matches: 10. CDR3 amino acids: CASTNGGALNEQFF. The CDR3 DNA reads TGTGCCAGTACGAACGGGGGGGCCCTCAATGAGCAGTTCTTC.

The genes are TRBV18 and TRBJ2-7; TRBD1 might be the D (5 bases). Germline CDR1 KGHSH, CDR2 LQKENI. CDR3 length equals 13 residues. The ends were cut back, 5 bases at V and 5 bases at J, with 13 bases in the middle. CDR3 amino acids: CASSVREGDEQYF. The DNA of the CDR3 is TGTGCCAGCTCAGTCCGTGAAGGGGACGAGCAGTACTTC.

The chain recombines TRBV30 with TRBJ2-7; 9 bases line up with TRBD1. The CDR3 has 14 amino acids. Germline values: CDR1 GTSNPN, CDR2 SVGIG (reference sequence). The ends lost 4 bases at V and 7 bases at J; junction bases unmatched: 11. CDR3 amino acids: CAWNGGGQGREQYF. CDR3 in DNA: TGTGCCTGGAACGGTGGGGGACAGGGCCGAGAGCAGTACTTC. Based on the CDR3 plus reference TRBV30 and TRBJ2-7, the full variable domain is SQTIHQWPATLVQPVGSPLSLECTVEGTSNPNLYWYRQAAGRGLQLLFYSVGIGQISSEVPQNLSASRPQDRQFILSSKKLLLSDSGFYLCAWNGGGQGREQYFGPGTRLTVT.

The genes are TRBV2 and TRBJ2-2; 10 positions agree with TRBD1. With V trimmed by 2 bases and J by 5 bases, 5 bases remained unmatched. The CDR3 is 16 amino acids. Germline-derived CDR1 and CDR2 are SNHLY and FYNNEI. The CDR3 here is CASSESDRGETGELFF. The CDR3 bases are TGTGCCAGCAGTGAATCGGACAGGGGGGAGACCGGGGAGCTGTTTTTT.

CDR3 in DNA: TGTGCCAGCAGTGATCGCGTCAGGGAAGTTGGCTACACCTTC. It translates to CASSDRVREVGYTF. The chain recombines TRBV2 with TRBJ1-2; tentative D call: TRBD1 (5 bases). Trimming left V 3 bases short and J 7 bases short, with 15 bases between. This CDR3 is 14 amino acids long. The V gene's germline CDR1 is SNHLY and CDR2 FYNNEI.

The rearrangement links TRBV6-5 to TRBJ1-1; D unresolved. V was trimmed by 6 bases and J by 4 bases, leaving 12 bases between them. Per the germline V gene, CDR1 is MNHEY and CDR2 is SVGAGI. This CDR3 has 13 residues. The CDR3 bases are TGTGCCAGCAGCAAAACCCAGCGCACTGAAGCTTTCTTT. This translates into CASSKTQRTEAFF.

This clone was seen just once. The chain recombines TRBV5-8 with TRBJ2-7, with 8 positions matching TRBD1. J was trimmed by 0 bases and V by 5 bases; bases with no gene match: 7. The CDR3 spans 15 residues. Per germline, CDR1 SGHTS and CDR2 YDEGEE. The DNA of the CDR3 is TGTGCCAGCAGTTTGACAGGGGCGTTCTCCTACGAGCAGTACTTC. It translates to CASSLTGAFSYEQYF.

This clone was recorded once. The chain combines TRBV5-6 with TRBJ1-4; 8 bases are shared with TRBD1. The CDR3 consists of 15 residues. V shed 2 bases and J 8 bases; nucleotides not matched to a gene: 8. Looked up from germline, CDR1 is SGHDT and CDR2 is YYEEEE. CDR3: CASSFLQGAGEKLFF. In nucleotides, the CDR3 is TGTGCCAGCAGCTTTCTCCAGGGGGCAGGGGAAAAACTGTTTTTT.

The CDR3 sequence: CASSPSQGKTQYF. The CDR3 nucleotides are TGTGCCAGCTCACCAAGCCAGGGCAAGACCCAGTACTTC. The gene calls are TRBV18 and TRBJ2-5, with D possibly being TRBD1 (5 bases). V lost 2 bases, J lost 6 bases, and 10 bases lay in between. Per germline, CDR1 KGHSH and CDR2 LQKENI. The length of the CDR3 is 13 residues.

CDR3 bases: TGTGCCAGCAGCCCACATCGACTAGCGGGGGCCCCCGGGGAGCTGTTTTTT. Its translation is CASSPHRLAGAPGELFF. The rearrangement joins TRBV11-2 to TRBJ2-2, with TRBD2 matching over 12 bases. The CDR3 has 17 amino acids. Trimming cost V 5 bases and J 6 bases; bases outside gene matches: 10. Germline CDR1 SGHAT, CDR2 FQNNGV. Looking up the rest from reference TRBV11-2 and TRBJ2-2 gives the full variable domain: EAGVAQSPRYKIIEKRQSVAFWCNPISGHATLYWYQQILGQGPKLLIQFQNNGVVDDSQLPKDRFSAERLKGVDSTLKIQPAKLEDSAVYLCASSPHRLAGAPGELFFGEGSRLTVL.

The chain combines TRBV6-2 or TRBV6-3 with TRBJ2-5, with 8 bases fitting TRBD2. The germline V gene encodes CDR1 MNHEY and CDR2 SVGEGT. The CDR3 covers 14 residues. Trimming cost V 5 bases and J 5 bases; bases outside gene matches: 7. In DNA, the CDR3 is TGTGCCAGCAGTCCAACGACTAGCGCCGAGACCCAGTACTTC. It specifies CASSPTTSAETQYF.

This chain joins TRBV4-1 and TRBJ2-7, with unresolved D. This CDR3 has 15 amino acids. Trimming took 3 bases from V and 4 from J, leaving 16 bases between them. Germline CDR1 is MGHRA and CDR2 is YSYEKL. The CDR3 spells CASSHRHALSYEQYF. The DNA of the CDR3 is TGCGCCAGCAGCCATAGACACGCCTTGAGTTACGAGCAGTACTTC.

The chain employs TRBV4-1 and TRBJ1-2; TRBD1 matches at 7 bases. The germline V gene encodes CDR1 MGHRA and CDR2 YSYEKL. V gave up 3 bases and J gave up 2 bases; unmatched junction bases: 6. This CDR3 has 15 residues. CDR3 coding DNA: TGCGCCAGCAGCCACCCCGGACAGGCCAACTATGGCTACACCTTC. This gives the protein CASSHPGQANYGYTF.

The CDR3 DNA follows: TGTGCCAGCAGTGAGGAGGGGAACTATGGCTACACCTTC. Translated, it gives CASSEEGNYGYTF. The genes are TRBV6-1 and TRBJ1-2, with TRBD1 as a possible D gene (5 bases). V lost 3 bases, J lost 2 bases, and 7 bases lay in between. Per germline, CDR1 MNHNS and CDR2 SASEGT. The CDR3 runs 13 residues.

The V and J genes are TRBV5-6 and TRBJ1-2; D may be TRBD1 (6 bases). The CDR3 is 12 amino acids. Germline loops: CDR1 SGHDT, CDR2 YYEEEE. V lost 2 bases and J lost 8, with 10 bases in between. The CDR3 here is CASSFYRDGYTF. CDR3 coding DNA: TGTGCCAGCAGCTTCTACAGGGACGGCTACACCTTC. Full variable domain (outside the CDR3, taken from reference TRBV5-6 and TRBJ1-2): DAGVTQSPTHLIKTRGQQVTLRCSPKSGHDTVSWYQQALGQGPQFIFQYYEEEERQRGNFPDRFSGHQFPNYSSELNVNALLLGDSALYLCASSFYRDGYTFGSGTRLTVV.

The V call is TRBV29-1, the J call TRBJ1-1, with TRBD1 matching 7 bases. The germline V gene encodes CDR1 SQVTM and CDR2 ANQGSEA. Trimming at V came to 8 bases and at J to 5 bases, leaving 11 bases not matched to a gene. This CDR3 comprises 13 residues. The CDR3 region has the DNA TGCAGCCTTGGGAGGGGGCTTCGAACTGAAGCTTTCTTT. This gives the protein CSLGRGLRTEAFF.

This chain connects TRBV7-2 to TRBJ1-2; 9 bases align to TRBD1. Germline trimming cut 5 bases from V and 9 bases from J; bases unmatched to any gene: 13. The CDR3 is 15 residues long. CDR1 and CDR2 from the germline V gene are SGHTA and FQGNSA. This CDR3 is CASSASTGGKLRYTF. CDR3 bases: TGTGCCAGCAGCGCGTCGACAGGGGGAAAGCTCCGCTACACCTTC.